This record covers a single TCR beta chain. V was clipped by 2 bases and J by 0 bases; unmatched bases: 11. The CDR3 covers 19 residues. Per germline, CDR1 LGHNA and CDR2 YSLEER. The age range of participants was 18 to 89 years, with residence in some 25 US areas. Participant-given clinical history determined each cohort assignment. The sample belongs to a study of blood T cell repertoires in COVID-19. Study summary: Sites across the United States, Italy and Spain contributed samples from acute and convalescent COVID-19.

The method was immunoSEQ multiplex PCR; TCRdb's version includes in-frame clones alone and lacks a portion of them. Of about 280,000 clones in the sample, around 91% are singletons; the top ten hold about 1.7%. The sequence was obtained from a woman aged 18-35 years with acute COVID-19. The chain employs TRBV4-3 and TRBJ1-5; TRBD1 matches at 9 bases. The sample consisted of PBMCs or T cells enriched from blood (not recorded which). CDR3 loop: CASSQNRGPSLYSNQPQHF. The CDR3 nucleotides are TGCGCCAGCAGCCAAAACAGGGGGCCATCCCTTTATAGCAATCAGCCCCAGCATTTT.